These 5 T cell receptor beta chains were all obtained from the same sample, sequenced in a study of blood T cell repertoires in COVID-19. The table came from immunoSEQ multiplex PCR; TCRdb's copy has only in-frame clones and leaves some out. The table records nearly 110,000 clones, roughly 83% of them present only once. Sequencing was done on a sample of peripheral blood. Source of these receptors: a human donor in a cohort sampled during active COVID-19.

This clone was seen a few times. This chain joins TRBV5-4 and TRBJ2-5; 12 bases are a match to TRBD2. The CDR3 is 15 residues long. Germline loops: CDR1 SGHNT, CDR2 YYREEE (reference sequence). V shed 1 base, J shed 4 bases, and the junction held 2 bases outside the gene matches. CDR3 loop: CASSLRLAGAETQYF. In DNA, the CDR3 is TGTGCCAGCAGCTTGAGACTAGCGGGAGCAGAGACCCAGTACTTC.

This chain joins TRBV27 and TRBJ1-5, with 10 bases aligning to TRBD1. Germline V CDR1 and CDR2: MNHEY, SMNVEV (reference sequence). The CDR3 spans 16 residues. J was trimmed by 2 bases and V by 2 bases; bases with no gene match: 3. CDR3 in amino acids: CASSLHGQGGNQPQHF. The CDR3 nucleotides read TGTGCCAGCAGTTTACATGGACAGGGGGGCAATCAGCCCCAGCATTTT.

The chain couples TRBV9 to TRBJ1-5, with 7 bases identical to TRBD1. CDR1 is SGDLS, CDR2 YYNGEE, per germline. The V gene end was trimmed by 4 bases and the J gene end by 7 bases; junction bases not matched to a gene: 5. This CDR3 region has 13 residues. The CDR3, as DNA: TGTGCCAGCAGCCCAGGGGGAGGACAGCCCCAGCATTTT. Its translation: CASSPGGGQPQHF.

This clone has a handful of counts. The rearrangement joins TRBV7-9 to TRBJ1-2; TRBD1 matches at 7 bases. V trimming: 5 bases; J trimming: 3 bases; junction bases outside the gene matches: 3. This CDR3 spans 13 amino acids. From germline, CDR1 is SEHNR and CDR2 FQNEAQ (reference sequence). In nucleotides, the CDR3 is TGTGCCAGCAGCCTGGGACAGTACTATGGCTACACCTTC. Its protein is CASSLGQYYGYTF. Complete variable domain (other parts from reference TRBV7-9 and TRBJ1-2): DTGVSQNPRHKITKRGQNVTFRCDPISEHNRLYWYRQTLGQGPEFLTYFQNEAQLEKSRLLSDRFSAERPKGSFSTLEIQRTEQGDSAMYLCASSLGQYYGYTFGSGTRLTVV.

The rearrangement links TRBV11-2 to TRBJ1-1; D not certain. This CDR3 comprises 15 residues. Looked up from germline, CDR1 is SGHAT and CDR2 is FQNNGV. V lost 5 bases and J 9 bases, leaving 22 bases between the germline ends. The CDR3 spells CASSPNSLPGTKAFF. Here the CDR3 DNA reads TGTGCCAGCAGCCCGAACTCCCTCCCGGGTACGAAAGCTTTCTTT.